This T cell receptor beta chain is drawn from a study of shared clonotypes between healthy human individuals. The CDR3 has 12 residues. Trimming shortened V by 3 bases and J by 10 bases, and 10 bases separated the two germline ends. Germline lookup yields CDR1 MGHRA and CDR2 YSYEKL. The naive CD8 subset, CD45RO-negative cells positively selected for CCR7, excluded terminally differentiated effector memory CD45RA+ cells. Healthy adults negative for HIV, lacking recent acute infections or vaccinations, served as donors. The table came from immunoSEQ multiplex PCR; TCRdb's copy has only in-frame clones and leaves some out. The data hold about 580,000 clones, with more than 95% observed a single time. Remarks on this clone: This CDR3 is also generated by other DNA sequences in the sample.

The TCR was taken from a man aged 25-40 years in good health. What was sequenced was naive CD8+ T cells sorted from blood. The chain employs TRBV4-1 and TRBJ2-1, with D possibly matching TRBD2 (5 bases). The CDR3 region is CASSQDLNEQFF. CDR3 DNA: TGCGCCAGCAGCCAGGACTTGAACGAGCAGTTCTTC.